The 27 T cell receptor beta chains listed next were all sequenced from one sample in a study of blood T cell repertoires in COVID-19 (dated by TCRdb to 2018 to 2020). Preparation of the library involved the immunoSEQ multiplex PCR assay. Entries here come from immuneACCESS through TCRdb and include only in-frame sequences with V and J called. Some clones fail to appear in such tables; in the studies checked, an unresolved V gene covers under half of the shortfall, and the cause of the remainder is unknown. A total of approximately 130,000 clones appear in this sample, approximately 84% of them only once. The ten largest clones represent about 13% of the sample. Sequences were obtained from peripheral blood. The receptors stem from a human donor in a cohort sampled during active COVID-19.

J is TRBJ2-1 and V is TRBV5-1, with 7 bases matching TRBD1. The CDR3 loop spans 14 amino acids. Germline V lookup: CDR1 SGHRS, CDR2 YFSETQ. V trimming: 2 bases; J trimming: 3 bases; junction bases outside the gene matches: 2. DNA of the CDR3: TGCGCCAGCAGCTTTGGACAGGACTACAATGAGCAGTTCTTC. Residues: CASSFGQDYNEQFF.

V usage is TRBV28 and J usage is TRBJ1-2, with TRBD1 as a possible D gene (6 bases). The CDR3 loop spans 12 amino acids. Trimming took off 7 bases at V and 5 bases at J, with 11 bases between the two ends. Looked up from germline, CDR1 is MDHEN and CDR2 is SYDVKM. The chain's CDR3 is CASKGQPYGYTF. The CDR3 nucleotides read TGTGCCAGCAAAGGACAGCCTTATGGCTACACCTTC.

This chain joins TRBV5-1 and TRBJ2-5; D is perhaps TRBD1 (6 bases). Germline V gene lookup returns CDR1 SGHRS and CDR2 YFSETQ. V shed 4 bases and J shed 5 bases, with 15 bases lying between them. The CDR3 sequence is 14 residues long. The CDR3 nucleotides read TGCGCCAGCAGCCCGACGGGAAGGGGGGAGACCCAGTACTTC. It encodes CASSPTGRGETQYF.

The rearrangement uses TRBV25-1 and TRBJ1-1; D gene unclear. Trimming left V 3 bases short and J 4 bases short, with 12 bases between. There are 14 residues in the CDR3. The germline V gene has CDR1 MGHDK and CDR2 SYGVNS. CDR3 residues: CASSETGISTEAFF. In DNA, the CDR3 is TGTGCCAGCAGTGAGACGGGGATCAGCACTGAAGCTTTCTTT.

The rearrangement joins TRBV30 to TRBJ2-5, with D tentatively TRBD2 (6 bases). CDR3 length: 12 amino acids. Deletions cut 5 bases from V and 4 bases from J, with 11 bases between. Germline values: CDR1 GTSNPN, CDR2 SVGIG (reference sequence). CDR3 amino acids: CAWGGLPETQYF. The CDR3 coding sequence is TGTGCCTGGGGGGGACTTCCAGAGACCCAGTACTTC. Variable domain in full (rest from reference TRBV30 and TRBJ2-5): SQTIHQWPATLVQPVGSPLSLECTVEGTSNPNLYWYRQAAGRGLQLLFYSVGIGQISSEVPQNLSASRPQDRQFILSSKKLLLSDSGFYLCAWGGLPETQYFGPGTRLLVL.

The chain recombines TRBV5-1 with TRBJ2-1, with 10 bases identical to TRBD2. Looked up from germline, CDR1 is SGHRS and CDR2 is YFSETQ. This CDR3 has 16 amino acids. V shed 0 bases, J shed 6 bases, and the junction held 6 bases outside the gene matches. DNA for the CDR3: TGCGCCAGCAGCTTGGAAGCGGGGGGGGCTGGCAATGAGCAGTTCTTC. Encoded protein: CASSLEAGGAGNEQFF.

The V gene is TRBV3-1 (or the pseudogene TRBV3-2), the J gene TRBJ2-5; TRBD2 is a possible D gene (5 bases). CDR1 LGHDT and CDR2 YNNKEL come from the germline V gene (reference sequence). Trimming took 3 bases from V and 3 from J, leaving 8 bases between them. The CDR3 has 13 amino acids. The CDR3 loop is CASSHYGEETQYF. CDR3 in DNA: TGTGCCAGCAGCCACTACGGGGAAGAGACCCAGTACTTC.

The chain is built from TRBV19 and TRBJ2-3; 9 bases line up with TRBD2. Germline V gene lookup returns CDR1 LNHDA and CDR2 SQIVND (reference sequence). The CDR3 is 15 residues long. V shed 3 bases, J shed 5 bases, and the junction held 6 bases outside the gene matches. The chain's CDR3 is CASSIRASGEDTQYF. The CDR3 bases are TGTGCCAGTAGTATCCGGGCTAGCGGGGAAGATACGCAGTATTTT.

The chain has TRBV9 and TRBJ2-7; 7 nucleotides line up with TRBD1. This CDR3 comprises 13 residues. Germline CDR1 is SGDLS and CDR2 is YYNGEE. V gave up 4 bases and J gave up 3 bases; unmatched junction bases: 4. The CDR3 DNA sequence: TGTGCCAGCAGCCCGGGACAGCTCTACGAGCAGTACTTC. Translated, it gives CASSPGQLYEQYF.

The J gene is TRBJ2-7, the V gene TRBV5-1; a weak D match, TRBD1 (6 bases). The V end lost 2 bases, the J end lost 6 bases, and 18 bases lay between the germline ends. The CDR3 covers 15 residues. Germline-derived CDR1 and CDR2 are SGHRS and YFSETQ. The DNA of the CDR3 is TGCGCCAGCAGCTTACGGACAGTTTCAACGGGCGAGCAGTACTTC. It codes for CASSLRTVSTGEQYF.

V and J are TRBV14 and TRBJ2-3; D perhaps matches TRBD1 (5 bases). This CDR3 contains 16 residues. Per germline, CDR1 SGHDN and CDR2 FVKESK. The V end lost 0 bases, the J end lost 4 bases, and 14 bases lay between the germline ends. CDR3 bases: TGTGCCAGCAGCCAAGACCAGGGCCCCCCCTCAGATACGCAGTATTTT. Translation: CASSQDQGPPSDTQYF.

The chain links TRBV27 to TRBJ2-7; TRBD1 matches 7 bases. The CDR3 spans 15 residues. Looked up from germline, CDR1 is MNHEY and CDR2 is SMNVEV (reference sequence). The ends lost 6 bases at V and 5 bases at J; junction bases unmatched: 13. CDR3 region: CASSHGQVLIHEQYF. The CDR3 DNA reads TGTGCCAGCAGCCACGGACAGGTCCTTATCCACGAGCAGTACTTC.

This chain's CDR3 is CSVTHDSIYEQYF. For the CDR3, the DNA is TGCAGCGTTACGCACGACTCAATCTACGAGCAGTACTTC. The gene calls are TRBV29-1 and TRBJ2-7; D remains unclear. Germline CDR1 is SQVTM and CDR2 is ANQGSEA. The length of the CDR3 is 13 residues. Trimming shortened V by 5 bases and J by 3 bases, and 14 bases separated the two germline ends.

This chain connects TRBV11-2 to TRBJ2-5; 8 positions match TRBD1. V lost 4 bases and J lost 5; bases outside the gene matches: 6. The CDR3 is made up of 14 amino acids. The germline gives CDR1 SGHAT, CDR2 FQNNGV. Written as DNA, the CDR3 is TGTGCCAGCAGCTCGACAGGGGTGGTGGAGACCCAGTACTTC. Amino acid sequence: CASSSTGVVETQYF.

The chain carries TRBV3-1 (or the pseudogene TRBV3-2) and TRBJ1-1; D unresolved. Deletions cut 1 base from V and 1 base from J, with 7 bases between. CDR3 length: 14 residues. CDR1 LGHDT and CDR2 YNNKEL come from the germline V gene (reference sequence). CDR3: CASSQVASNTEAFF. The CDR3 DNA is TGTGCCAGCAGCCAAGTAGCTTCGAACACTGAAGCTTTCTTT.

The chain uses TRBV7-9 and TRBJ2-1; 7 bases agree with TRBD1. The CDR3 has 14 amino acids. Germline CDR1 and CDR2: SEHNR and FQNEAQ (reference sequence). The junction had 11 bases not matched to a gene; V was cut back by 6 bases and J by 9 bases. DNA of the CDR3: TGTGCCAGCAGATGGGTCGAAGGGGGCGGTGAGCAGTTCTTC. Residues: CASRWVEGGGEQFF.

The genes are TRBV3-1 (or the pseudogene TRBV3-2) and TRBJ1-1; D not certain. This CDR3 comprises 16 residues. Germline CDR1 LGHDT, CDR2 YNNKEL (reference sequence). Trimming removed 0 bases at V and 0 bases at J, with 11 bases between. This CDR3 is CASSQDRFSMNTEAFF. CDR3 nucleotides: TGTGCCAGCAGCCAAGACAGGTTTTCCATGAACACTGAAGCTTTCTTT.

The chain employs TRBV7-9 and TRBJ2-3, with D possibly being TRBD1 (6 bases). CDR3 length: 16 amino acids. The V end lost 3 bases, the J end lost 1 base, and 14 bases lay between the germline ends. Germline lookup yields CDR1 SEHNR and CDR2 FQNEAQ (reference sequence). CDR3 DNA sequence: TGTGCCAGCAGCTTCCGACAGGACCGACGCACAGATACGCAGTATTTT. Translation: CASSFRQDRRTDTQYF. The entire variable domain, with the rest obtained from reference TRBV7-9 and TRBJ2-3, is as follows: DTGVSQNPRHKITKRGQNVTFRCDPISEHNRLYWYRQTLGQGPEFLTYFQNEAQLEKSRLLSDRFSAERPKGSFSTLEIQRTEQGDSAMYLCASSFRQDRRTDTQYFGPGTRLTVL.

The chain is built from TRBV5-4 and TRBJ1-2; 9 nucleotides match TRBD1. This CDR3 contains 13 residues. After removal of 5 bases from V and 11 bases from J, the junction contained 10 bases not matched to a gene. The V gene's germline CDR1 is SGHNT and CDR2 YYREEE (reference sequence). The CDR3 sequence is CASSFGTGLRYTF. Written as DNA, the CDR3 is TGTGCCAGCAGTTTTGGGACAGGGTTACGATACACCTTC.

V gene TRBV3-1 (or the pseudogene TRBV3-2) combines with J gene TRBJ2-6, with 13 bases that match TRBD2. CDR1 LGHDT and CDR2 YNNKEL come from the germline V gene (reference sequence). J lost 0 bases, V lost 3 bases, and 2 bases had no gene match. This CDR3 region has 18 residues. This chain's CDR3 is CASSQTSGGSSGANVLTF. The CDR3 DNA is TGTGCCAGCAGCCAGACTAGCGGGGGGTCCTCTGGGGCCAACGTCCTGACTTTC.

The J gene is TRBJ1-2, the V gene TRBV18, with D unresolved. Trimming pared 2 bases from V and 5 bases from J, leaving 6 bases between. The CDR3 sequence is 12 residues long. Germline assignment: CDR1 KGHSH and CDR2 LQKENI. CDR3 sequence reads: CASSPELYGYTF. CDR3 DNA sequence: TGTGCCAGCTCACCAGAGTTATATGGCTACACCTTC.

This chain links TRBV2 with TRBJ1-1; D might be TRBD1 (6 bases). This CDR3 comprises 13 residues. In germline, CDR1 is SNHLY, CDR2 FYNNEI. The V gene lost 6 bases and the J gene lost 2 bases, with 10 bases spanning the gap. The CDR3 nucleotides read TGTGCCAGCAGACTGACAGGCAACACTGAAGCTTTCTTT. As protein: CASRLTGNTEAFF.

This clone was detected a few times. In the same sample, other DNA sequences code for this CDR3. The genes are TRBV20-1 and TRBJ1-1; D call uncertain. The V gene lost 5 bases and the J gene lost 10 bases, with 14 bases spanning the gap. The CDR3 sequence is 11 residues long. Germline-derived CDR1 and CDR2 are DFQATT and SNEGSKA (reference sequence). CDR3 DNA sequence: TGCAGTGCTCCGATAAGGGAGGGAGCTTTCTTT. Translation gives CSAPIREGAFF.

The genes are TRBV9 and TRBJ2-3; the D gene is possibly TRBD2 (6 bases). Trimming took 7 bases from V and 0 from J, leaving 12 bases between them. CDR1 and CDR2 from the germline V gene are SGDLS and YYNGEE. This CDR3 has 14 residues. The CDR3 loop reads CASGTGISTDTQYF. Written as DNA, the CDR3 is TGTGCCAGCGGGACTGGGATTAGCACAGATACGCAGTATTTT.

This sequence joins TRBV3-1 (or the pseudogene TRBV3-2) and TRBJ2-1; weak D call: TRBD2 (6 bases). Germline V gene lookup returns CDR1 LGHDT and CDR2 YNNKEL (reference sequence). CDR3 length: 15 residues. Trimming stripped 1 base from V and 6 bases from J, with 13 bases between. In DNA, the CDR3 is TGTGCCAGCAGCCAAGTTCGGGACTTGCTCAATGAGCAGTTCTTC. Protein: CASSQVRDLLNEQFF.

This chain's CDR3 is CSVETGPFGGYTF. The CDR3 bases are TGCAGCGTTGAGACAGGACCTTTCGGTGGCTACACCTTC. The V and J genes are TRBV29-1 and TRBJ1-2, with D possibly matching TRBD1 (6 bases). The length of the CDR3 is 13 residues. Germline V CDR1 and CDR2: SQVTM, ANQGSEA. The ends were cut back, 3 bases at V and 7 bases at J, with 15 bases in the middle.

The genes are TRBV2 and TRBJ1-1; 7 nucleotides line up with TRBD1. Losses at the gene ends were 4 bases for V and 1 base for J; bases not matched to a gene: 3. This CDR3 is 14 amino acids long. Germline CDR1 and CDR2: SNHLY and FYNNEI. The chain's CDR3 is CASSGSGGNTEAFF. The CDR3 DNA is TGTGCCAGCAGTGGATCAGGGGGGAACACTGAAGCTTTCTTT. Full variable domain (rest looked up from reference TRBV2 and TRBJ1-1): EPEVTQTPSHQVTQMGQEVILRCVPISNHLYFYWYRQILGQKVEFLVSFYNNEISEKSEIFDDQFSVERPDGSNFTLKIRSTKLEDSAMYFCASSGSGGNTEAFFGQGTRLTVV.